One TCR beta chain is described in this entry. This specimen comes from a study of blood T cells in healthy people across ages. Looked up from germline, CDR1 is SNHLY and CDR2 is FYNNEI. The CDR3 is 15 residues long. Trimming removed 4 bases at V and 6 bases at J, with 13 bases between. With each sample, at least 5 micrograms of total RNA were extracted. It was with a sample-barcoded 5' primer and a J-beta primer mix that a second PCR of roughly 6 to 11 cycles was run. TCRdb re-called the 5' RACE reads with MiXCR, one entry per CDR3 protein. The sample shows approximately 1.5 million distinct CDR3 sequences, 30% to 40% of them seen only once.

Sequencing was performed on blood. The TCR sequence derives from a woman in her twenties or thirties in good health. The chain joins TRBV2 to TRBJ1-6, with TRBD1 as a possible D gene (6 bases). The CDR3, as DNA: TGTGCCAGCAGTGTGGACAGATTCATTAATTCACCCCTCCACTTT. This sequence encodes CASSVDRFINSPLHF.